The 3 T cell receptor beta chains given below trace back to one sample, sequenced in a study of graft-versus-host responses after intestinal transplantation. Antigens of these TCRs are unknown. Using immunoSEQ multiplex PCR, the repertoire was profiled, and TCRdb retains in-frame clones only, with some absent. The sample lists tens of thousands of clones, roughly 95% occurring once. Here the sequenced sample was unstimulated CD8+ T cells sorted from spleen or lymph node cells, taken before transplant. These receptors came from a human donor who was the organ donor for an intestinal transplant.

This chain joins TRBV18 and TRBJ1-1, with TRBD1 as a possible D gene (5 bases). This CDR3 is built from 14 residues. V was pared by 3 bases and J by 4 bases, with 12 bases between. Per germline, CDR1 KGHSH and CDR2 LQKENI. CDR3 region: CASSPGGEGTEAFF. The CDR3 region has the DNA TGTGCCAGCTCACCCGGGGGGGAGGGCACTGAAGCTTTCTTT. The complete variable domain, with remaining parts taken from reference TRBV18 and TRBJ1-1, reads NAGVMQNPRHLVRRRGQEARLRCSPMKGHSHVYWYRQLPEEGLKFMVYLQKENIIDESGMPKERFSAEFPKEGPSILRIQQVVRGDSAAYFCASSPGGEGTEAFFGQGTRLTVV.

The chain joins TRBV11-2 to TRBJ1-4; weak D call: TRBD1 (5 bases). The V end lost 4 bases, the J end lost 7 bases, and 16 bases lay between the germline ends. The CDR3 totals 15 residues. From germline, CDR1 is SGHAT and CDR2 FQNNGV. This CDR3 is CASSSLQDLSEKLFF. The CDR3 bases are TGTGCCAGCAGCTCCCTACAGGACTTGAGTGAAAAACTGTTTTTT.

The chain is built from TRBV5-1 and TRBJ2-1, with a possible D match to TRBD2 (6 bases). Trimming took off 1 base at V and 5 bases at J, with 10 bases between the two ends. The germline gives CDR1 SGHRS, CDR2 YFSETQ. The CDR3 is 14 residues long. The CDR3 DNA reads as TGCGCCAGCAGCTTGCAGGGACTCCACAATGAGCAGTTCTTC. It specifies CASSLQGLHNEQFF.